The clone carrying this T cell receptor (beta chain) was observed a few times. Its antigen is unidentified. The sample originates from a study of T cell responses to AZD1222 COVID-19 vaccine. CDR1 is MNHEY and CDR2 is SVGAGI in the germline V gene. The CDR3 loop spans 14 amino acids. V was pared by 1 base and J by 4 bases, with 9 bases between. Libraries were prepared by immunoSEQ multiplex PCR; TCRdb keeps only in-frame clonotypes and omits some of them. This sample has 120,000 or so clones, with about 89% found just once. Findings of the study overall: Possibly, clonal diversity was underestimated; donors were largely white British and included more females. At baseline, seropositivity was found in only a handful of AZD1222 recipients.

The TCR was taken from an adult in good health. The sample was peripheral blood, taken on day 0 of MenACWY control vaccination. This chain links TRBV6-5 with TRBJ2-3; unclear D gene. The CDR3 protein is CASSYYQRSDTQYF. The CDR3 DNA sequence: TGTGCCAGCAGTTACTACCAGCGCTCAGATACGCAGTATTTT.